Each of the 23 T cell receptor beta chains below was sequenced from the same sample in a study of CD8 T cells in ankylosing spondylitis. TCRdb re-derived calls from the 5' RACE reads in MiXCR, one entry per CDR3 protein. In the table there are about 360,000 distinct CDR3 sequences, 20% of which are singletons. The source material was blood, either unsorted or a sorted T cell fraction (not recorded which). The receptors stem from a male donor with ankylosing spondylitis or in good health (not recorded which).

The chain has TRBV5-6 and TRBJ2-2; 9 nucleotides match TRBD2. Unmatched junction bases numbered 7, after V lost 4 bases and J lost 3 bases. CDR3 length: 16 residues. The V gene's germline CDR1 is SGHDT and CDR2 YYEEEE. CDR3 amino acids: CASSPPAGGDTGELFF. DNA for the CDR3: TGTGCCAGCAGCCCCCCGGCGGGGGGGGACACCGGGGAGCTGTTTTTT.

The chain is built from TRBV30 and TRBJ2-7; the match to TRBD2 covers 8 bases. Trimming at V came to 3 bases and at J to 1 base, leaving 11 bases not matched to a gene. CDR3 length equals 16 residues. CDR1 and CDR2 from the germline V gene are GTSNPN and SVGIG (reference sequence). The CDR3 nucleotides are TGTGCCTGGAGCCAACGGGGGGGCCAGGCGTCCTACGAGCAGTACTTC. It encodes CAWSQRGGQASYEQYF.

CDR3 sequence reads: CASSDRGQSNQPQHF. CDR3 nucleotide sequence: TGTGCCAGCAGTGACCGGGGGCAGAGCAATCAGCCCCAGCATTTT. V is TRBV6-1 and J is TRBJ1-5, with a weak D call TRBD1 (6 bases). Deletions cut 3 bases from V and 1 base from J, with 10 bases between. Germline values: CDR1 MNHNS, CDR2 SASEGT. The CDR3 has 15 amino acids.

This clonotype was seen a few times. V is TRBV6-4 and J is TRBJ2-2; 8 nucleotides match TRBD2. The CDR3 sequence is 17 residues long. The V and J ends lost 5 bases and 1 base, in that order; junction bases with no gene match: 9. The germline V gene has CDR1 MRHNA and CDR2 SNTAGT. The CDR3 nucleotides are TGTGCCAGCAGTCCAACGGGGCTAGCGGGGAACACCGGGGAGCTGTTTTTT. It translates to CASSPTGLAGNTGELFF.

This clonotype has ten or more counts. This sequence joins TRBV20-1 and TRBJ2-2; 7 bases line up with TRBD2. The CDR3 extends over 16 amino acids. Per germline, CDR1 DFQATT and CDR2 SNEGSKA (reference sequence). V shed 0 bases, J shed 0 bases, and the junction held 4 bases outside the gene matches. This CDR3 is CSARDRRGANTGELFF. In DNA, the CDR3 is TGCAGTGCTAGAGATCGCCGGGGGGCGAACACCGGGGAGCTGTTTTTT.

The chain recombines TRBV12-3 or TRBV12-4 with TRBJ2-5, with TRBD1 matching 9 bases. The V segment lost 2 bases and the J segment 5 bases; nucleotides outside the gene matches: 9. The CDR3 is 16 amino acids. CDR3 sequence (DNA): TGTGCCAGCAGTTTAAGGGACAGGGAGTTTGGGGAGACCCAGTACTTC. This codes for CASSLRDREFGETQYF.

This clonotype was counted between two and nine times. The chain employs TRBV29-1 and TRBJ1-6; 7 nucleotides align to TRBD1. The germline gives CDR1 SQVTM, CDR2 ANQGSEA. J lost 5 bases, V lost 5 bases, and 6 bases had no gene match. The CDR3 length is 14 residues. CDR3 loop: CSVRTGANNSPLHF. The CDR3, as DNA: TGCAGCGTTCGGACAGGCGCTAATAATTCACCCCTCCACTTT.

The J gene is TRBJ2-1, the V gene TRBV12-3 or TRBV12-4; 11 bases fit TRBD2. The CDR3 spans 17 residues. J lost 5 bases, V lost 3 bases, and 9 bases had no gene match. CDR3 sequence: CASSFHLAGGTDNEQFF. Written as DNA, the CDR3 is TGTGCCAGCAGTTTCCATCTAGCGGGGGGAACCGACAATGAGCAGTTCTTC.

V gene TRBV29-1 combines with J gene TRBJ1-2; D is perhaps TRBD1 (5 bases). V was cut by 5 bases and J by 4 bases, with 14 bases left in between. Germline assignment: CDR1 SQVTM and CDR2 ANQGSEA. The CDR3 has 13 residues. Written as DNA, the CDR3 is TGCAGCGTTCGGGAACTACAGGTCTATGGCTACACCTTC. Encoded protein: CSVRELQVYGYTF.

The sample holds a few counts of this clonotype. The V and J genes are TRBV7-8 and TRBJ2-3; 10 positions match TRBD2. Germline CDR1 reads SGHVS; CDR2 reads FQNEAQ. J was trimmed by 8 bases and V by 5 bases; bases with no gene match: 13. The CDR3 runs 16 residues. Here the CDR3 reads CASSQSLAGDSGTQYF. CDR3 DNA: TGTGCCAGCAGCCAGAGCCTAGCGGGGGATAGCGGTACGCAGTATTTT.

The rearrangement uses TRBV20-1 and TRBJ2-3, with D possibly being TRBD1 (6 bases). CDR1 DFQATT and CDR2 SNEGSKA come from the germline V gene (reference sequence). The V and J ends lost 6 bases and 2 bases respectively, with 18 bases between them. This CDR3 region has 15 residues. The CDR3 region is CSAEPHREITDTQYF. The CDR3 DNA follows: TGCAGTGCCGAGCCCCACAGGGAAATCACAGATACGCAGTATTTT.

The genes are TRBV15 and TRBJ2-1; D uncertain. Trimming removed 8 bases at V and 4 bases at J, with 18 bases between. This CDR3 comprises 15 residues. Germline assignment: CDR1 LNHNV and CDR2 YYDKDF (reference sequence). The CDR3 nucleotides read TGTGCCACCGCCGACCCAGCGAGCTTATACAATGAGCAGTTCTTC. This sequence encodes CATADPASLYNEQFF.

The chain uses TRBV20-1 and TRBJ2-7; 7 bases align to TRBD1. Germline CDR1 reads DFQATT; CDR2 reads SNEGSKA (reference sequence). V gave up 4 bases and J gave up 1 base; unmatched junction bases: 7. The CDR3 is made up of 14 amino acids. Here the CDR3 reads CSATDRVLSYEQYF. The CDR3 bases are TGCAGTGCTACAGACAGGGTTTTATCCTACGAGCAGTACTTC.

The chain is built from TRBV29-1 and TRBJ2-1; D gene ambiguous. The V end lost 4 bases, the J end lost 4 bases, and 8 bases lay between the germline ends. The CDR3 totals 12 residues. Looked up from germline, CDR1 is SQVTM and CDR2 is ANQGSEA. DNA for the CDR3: TGCAGCGTTGCGACCGTATACAATGAGCAGTTCTTC. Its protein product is CSVATVYNEQFF.

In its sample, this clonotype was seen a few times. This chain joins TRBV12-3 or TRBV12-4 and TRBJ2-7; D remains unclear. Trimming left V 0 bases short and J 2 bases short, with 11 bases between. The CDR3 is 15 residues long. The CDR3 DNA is TGTGCCAGCAGTTTAGCCCCGGGCCATCCCTACGAGCAGTACTTC. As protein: CASSLAPGHPYEQYF.

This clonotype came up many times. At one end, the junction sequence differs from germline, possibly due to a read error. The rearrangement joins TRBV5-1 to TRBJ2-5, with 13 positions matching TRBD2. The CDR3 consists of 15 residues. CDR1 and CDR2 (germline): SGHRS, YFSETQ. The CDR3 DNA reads TGTGCCAGCAGCTTAGGACTAGCGGGGGAAGAGACCCAGTACTTC. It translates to CASSLGLAGEETQYF.

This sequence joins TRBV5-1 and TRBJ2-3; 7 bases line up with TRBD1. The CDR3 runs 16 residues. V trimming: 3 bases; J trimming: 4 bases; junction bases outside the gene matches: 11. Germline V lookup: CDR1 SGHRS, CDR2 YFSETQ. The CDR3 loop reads CASSSSFTGVADTQYF. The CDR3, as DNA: TGCGCCAGCAGCTCCTCCTTTACAGGGGTCGCAGATACGCAGTATTTT.

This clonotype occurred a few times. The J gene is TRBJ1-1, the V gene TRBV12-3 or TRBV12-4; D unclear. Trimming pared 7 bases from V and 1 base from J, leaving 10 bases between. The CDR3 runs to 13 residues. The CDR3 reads CASILGRNTEAFF. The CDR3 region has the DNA TGTGCCAGCATCTTAGGGAGGAACACTGAAGCTTTCTTT.

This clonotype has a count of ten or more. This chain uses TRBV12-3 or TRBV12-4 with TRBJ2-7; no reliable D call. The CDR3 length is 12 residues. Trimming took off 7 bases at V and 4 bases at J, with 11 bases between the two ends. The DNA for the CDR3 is TGTGCCAGCATTCTCCGGGTTTACGAGCAGTACTTC. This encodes CASILRVYEQYF.

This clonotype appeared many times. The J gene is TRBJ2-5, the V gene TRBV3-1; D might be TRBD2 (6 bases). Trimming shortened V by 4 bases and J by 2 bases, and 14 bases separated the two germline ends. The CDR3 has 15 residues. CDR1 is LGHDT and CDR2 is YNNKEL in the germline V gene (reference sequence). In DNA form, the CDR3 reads TGTGCCAGCAGCCTCCCCCTCGGACTACAAGAGACCCAGTACTTC. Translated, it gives CASSLPLGLQETQYF.

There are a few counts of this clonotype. CDR3 in DNA: TGTGCCAGCAGCGACCCACAGGGCCTACAAGAGACCCAGTACTTC. It encodes CASSDPQGLQETQYF. The rearrangement uses TRBV6-2 or TRBV6-3 and TRBJ2-5, with D perhaps TRBD1 (6 bases). The CDR3 sequence is 15 residues long. Germline CDR1 and CDR2: MNHEY and SVGEGT. V lost 6 bases and J lost 2, with 16 bases in between.

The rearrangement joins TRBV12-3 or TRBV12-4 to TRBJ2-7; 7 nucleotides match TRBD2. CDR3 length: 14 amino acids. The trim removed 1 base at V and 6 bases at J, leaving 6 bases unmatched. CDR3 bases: TGTGCCAGCAGTTTAGGGGGAGGGGACTCCGAGCAGTACTTC. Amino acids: CASSLGGGDSEQYF.

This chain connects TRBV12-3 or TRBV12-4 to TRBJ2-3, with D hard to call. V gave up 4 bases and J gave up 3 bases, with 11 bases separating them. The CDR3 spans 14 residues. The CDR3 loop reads CASSSAQSTDTQYF. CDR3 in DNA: TGTGCCAGCAGTTCGGCCCAGAGTACAGATACGCAGTATTTT.